These 20 T cell receptor beta chains came from one sample sequenced in a study of Ad26.COV2.S vaccination and SARS-CoV-2 variants. Clones were read by immunoSEQ multiplex PCR, and TCRdb kept only the in-frame ones, dropping some. The table records about 450,000 clones, 80% to 90% of them present only once. Regarding treatment: roughly 18 received Ad26.COV2.S at low or high dose, single or two shots; a few received placebo; per-sample allocation not given. Day 63 after the first vaccine or placebo injection was the time point for sampling. The material sequenced was peripheral blood, taken in a trial of Ad26.COV2.S vaccine versus placebo. These TCRs come from a person between 18 and 65 years old who received the Ad26.COV2.S COVID-19 vaccine or a placebo.

This chain uses TRBV5-5 with TRBJ2-3, with D unclear. The V gene lost 2 bases and the J gene lost 1 base, with 8 bases spanning the gap. The CDR3 contains 14 residues. Germline V CDR1 and CDR2: SGHKS, YYEKEE (reference sequence). The CDR3 nucleotides read TGTGCCAGCAGCTTTAATTCTGGCACAGATACGCAGTATTTT. It is translated as CASSFNSGTDTQYF. Full variable domain (remainder filled in from reference TRBV5-5 and TRBJ2-3): DAGVTQSPTHLIKTRGQQVTLRCSPISGHKSVSWYQQVLGQGPQFIFQYYEKEERGRGNFPDRFSARQFPNYSSELNVNALLLGDSALYLCASSFNSGTDTQYFGPGTRLTVL.

This clone was recorded only once. This chain links TRBV7-3 with TRBJ1-2; 8 bases are shared with TRBD1. CDR1 and CDR2 from the germline V gene are SGHTA and FQGTGA. CDR3 length: 15 residues. J gave up 8 bases and V 4 bases, and 12 bases lay outside the gene matches. CDR3 residues: CASSSGQGAGAGYTF. CDR3 DNA: TGTGCCAGCAGCTCAGGCCAGGGGGCAGGGGCGGGCTACACCTTC.

The chain joins TRBV2 to TRBJ2-1; 7 positions match TRBD2. CDR3 length: 14 residues. The V and J ends lost 1 base and 9 bases, in that order; junction bases with no gene match: 6. Germline V gene sequence: CDR1 SNHLY, CDR2 FYNNEI. The CDR3 DNA reads as TGTGCCAGCAGTGAAGGTGCGGGAGAAAGTGAGCAGTTCTTC. Translation: CASSEGAGESEQFF.

The rearrangement links TRBV27 to TRBJ2-2, with 11 bases aligning to TRBD2. This CDR3 spans 19 amino acids. V lost 5 bases and J lost 5; bases outside the gene matches: 16. Germline lookup yields CDR1 MNHEY and CDR2 SMNVEV (reference sequence). CDR3 sequence reads: CASSLYQLAGVVMTGELFF. The CDR3 nucleotides are TGTGCCAGCAGTCTCTACCAACTAGCGGGGGTGGTAATGACCGGGGAGCTGTTTTTT.

A remark on this clone: This sample includes further DNA sequences coding for the same CDR3. V gene TRBV5-1 combines with J gene TRBJ1-4; D might be TRBD1 (6 bases). V lost 1 base, J lost 8 bases, and 9 bases lay in between. Germline CDR1 SGHRS, CDR2 YFSETQ. The CDR3 extends over 13 amino acids. As DNA, the CDR3 is TGCGCCAGCAGCTTGCCAGGGGCCGAAAAACTGTTTTTT. Translation: CASSLPGAEKLFF. Full variable domain (missing parts from reference TRBV5-1 and TRBJ1-4): KAGVTQTPRYLIKTRGQQVTLSCSPISGHRSVSWYQQTPGQGLQFLFEYFSETQRNKGNFPGRFSGRQFSNSRSEMNVSTLELGDSALYLCASSLPGAEKLFFGSGTQLSVL.

V and J are TRBV6-6 and TRBJ2-5; unclear D gene. The CDR3 covers 14 residues. V lost 2 bases and J lost 4, with 11 bases in between. CDR1 and CDR2 from the germline V gene are MNHNY and SVGAGI (reference sequence). This chain's CDR3 is CASSYVGNLETQYF. The CDR3 nucleotides are TGTGCCAGCAGTTACGTGGGGAATTTAGAGACCCAGTACTTC.

CDR3: CASSLVPPGLGHEQFF. Here the CDR3 DNA reads TGCGCCAGCAGCTTGGTCCCGCCAGGGTTGGGGCATGAGCAGTTCTTC. The chain couples TRBV5-1 to TRBJ2-1; possibly TRBD1 for D (5 bases). Germline-derived CDR1 and CDR2 are SGHRS and YFSETQ. The CDR3 totals 16 residues. V was shortened by 0 bases and J by 8 bases, with 18 bases between the two germline ends.

This chain connects TRBV30 to TRBJ2-1, with 12 bases aligning to TRBD2. V was clipped by 3 bases and J by 12 bases; unmatched bases: 9. In germline, CDR1 is GTSNPN, CDR2 SVGIG (reference sequence). The CDR3 totals 14 residues. The CDR3, as DNA: TGTGCCTGGAGCGCCACTAGCGGGAGGAACAGGCAGTTCTTC. Translated: CAWSATSGRNRQFF.

The chain combines TRBV7-8 with TRBJ1-4, with 7 bases identical to TRBD1. The ends lost 0 bases at V and 4 bases at J; junction bases unmatched: 5. Germline V gene lookup returns CDR1 SGHVS and CDR2 FQNEAQ. The length of the CDR3 is 16 residues. For the CDR3, the DNA is TGTGCCAGCAGCTTAGCCCCGGGACAGATTAATGAAAAACTGTTTTTT. This codes for CASSLAPGQINEKLFF.

V is TRBV29-1 and J is TRBJ1-2, with D possibly TRBD1 on 6 matching bases. In germline, CDR1 is SQVTM, CDR2 ANQGSEA. CDR3 length: 15 amino acids. Between the trimmed V and J ends, which lost 1 base and 4 bases, there was a span of 16 bases. CDR3 in amino acids: CSVEGGQDHPYGYTF. The CDR3 nucleotides are TGCAGCGTTGAAGGGGGGCAGGACCATCCCTATGGCTACACCTTC.

This chain joins TRBV9 and TRBJ2-1; TRBD1 aligns across 7 bases. This CDR3 has 13 residues. The germline V gene has CDR1 SGDLS and CDR2 YYNGEE. Losses at the gene ends were 3 bases for V and 5 bases for J; bases not matched to a gene: 2. The CDR3 bases are TGTGCCAGCAGCGCGGGACAGAACAATGAGCAGTTCTTC. As protein: CASSAGQNNEQFF.

The genes are TRBV7-2 and TRBJ1-3; 8 bases align to TRBD1. CDR1 and CDR2 from the germline V gene are SGHTA and FQGNSA. The CDR3 runs to 14 residues. V was clipped by 3 bases and J by 4 bases; unmatched bases: 2. CDR3 residues: CASSFRTGGNTIYF. The CDR3 DNA reads as TGTGCCAGCAGCTTCAGGACAGGGGGAAACACCATATATTTT.

This clone was seen a handful of times. The rearrangement joins TRBV28 to TRBJ2-1; TRBD2 matches 12 bases. Unmatched junction bases numbered 3, after V lost 7 bases and J lost 2 bases. The CDR3 covers 15 residues. CDR1 MDHEN and CDR2 SYDVKM come from the germline V gene. In nucleotides, the CDR3 is TGTGCCAGCACCCTAGCGGGAGGGACCTACAATGAGCAGTTCTTC. Its translation is CASTLAGGTYNEQFF.

This clone showed up just once. The chain employs TRBV28 and TRBJ2-7; D is perhaps TRBD1 or TRBD2 (5 bases each). CDR3 length: 15 residues. V lost 2 bases, J lost 3 bases, and 14 bases lay in between. CDR1 MDHEN and CDR2 SYDVKM come from the germline V gene. CDR3 sequence (DNA): TGTGCCAGCAGTTTAACAGGATACGGGGACTACGAGCAGTACTTC. Protein product: CASSLTGYGDYEQYF.

The rearrangement links TRBV28 to TRBJ1-1; 7 bases line up with TRBD1. Germline trimming cut 5 bases from V and 3 bases from J; bases unmatched to any gene: 9. The CDR3 has 15 residues. Germline V gene data show CDR1 as MDHEN and CDR2 as SYDVKM. The CDR3: CASSTGAAPDTEAFF. The CDR3 bases are TGTGCCAGCAGTACAGGGGCGGCCCCTGACACTGAAGCTTTCTTT.

The chain is built from TRBV7-2 and TRBJ1-4; 10 nucleotides match TRBD1. The CDR3 loop spans 15 amino acids. Trimming cost V 4 bases and J 10 bases; bases outside gene matches: 9. Germline V gene data show CDR1 as SGHTA and CDR2 as FQGNSA. CDR3 in amino acids: CASSSPGQGRVKLFF. The DNA of the CDR3 is TGTGCCAGCAGCTCACCGGGACAGGGGCGGGTAAAACTGTTTTTT.

The chain couples TRBV2 to TRBJ1-1, with a weak D call TRBD1 (6 bases). V shed 10 bases and J shed 4 bases, with 19 bases lying between them. The germline CDR1 and CDR2 sequences are SNHLY and FYNNEI. This CDR3 has 14 amino acids. The CDR3 DNA is TGTGCCACCCAGATTTGGACAGTCGGCACTGAAGCTTTCTTT. Residues: CATQIWTVGTEAFF.

This clone was observed a handful of times. V is TRBV7-2 and J is TRBJ2-3, with 10 nucleotides matching TRBD2. V gave up 5 bases and J gave up 3 bases; unmatched junction bases: 14. The CDR3 length is 18 residues. The germline CDR1 and CDR2 sequences are SGHTA and FQGNSA. The CDR3 reads CASSDTYSGGFVTDTQYF. Written as DNA, the CDR3 is TGTGCCAGCAGCGACACCTATAGCGGGGGGTTTGTTACAGATACGCAGTATTTT.

This chain connects TRBV18 to TRBJ1-1; possible D gene TRBD1, 5 bases. This CDR3 is built from 14 residues. Germline CDR1 is KGHSH and CDR2 is LQKENI. V gave up 3 bases and J gave up 5 bases, with 13 bases separating them. CDR3 region: CASSPRVVGTEAFF. The DNA for the CDR3 is TGTGCCAGCTCACCCAGGGTGGTGGGGACTGAAGCTTTCTTT.

CDR3 nucleotides: TGTGCCAGCAGCCAAGTAGGGACAGGACAGCGAAACACCATATATTTT. Translation gives CASSQVGTGQRNTIYF. V and J are TRBV7-8 and TRBJ1-3; TRBD1 matches at 8 bases. Per germline, CDR1 SGHVS and CDR2 FQNEAQ. This CDR3 is 16 amino acids long. Unmatched junction bases numbered 11, after V lost 5 bases and J lost 5 bases.